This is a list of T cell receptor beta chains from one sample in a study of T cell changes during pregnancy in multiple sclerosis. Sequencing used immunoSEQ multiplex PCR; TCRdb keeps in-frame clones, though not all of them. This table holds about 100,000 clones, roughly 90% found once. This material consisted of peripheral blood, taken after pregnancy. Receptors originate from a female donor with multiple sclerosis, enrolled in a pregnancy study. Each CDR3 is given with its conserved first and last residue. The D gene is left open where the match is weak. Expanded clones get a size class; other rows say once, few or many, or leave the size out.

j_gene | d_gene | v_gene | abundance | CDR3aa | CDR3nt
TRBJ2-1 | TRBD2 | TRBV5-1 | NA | CASSPGLAGGNNEQFF | TGCGCCAGCAGCCCAGGACTAGCGGGGGGAAACAATGAGCAGTTCTTC
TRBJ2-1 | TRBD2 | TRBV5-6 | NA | CASSRLAGPNEQFF | TGTGCCAGCAGCCGACTAGCGGGACCGAATGAGCAGTTCTTC
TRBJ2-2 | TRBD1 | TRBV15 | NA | CATGQGGSGELFF | TGTGCCACGGGACAGGGGGGATCCGGGGAGCTGTTTTTT
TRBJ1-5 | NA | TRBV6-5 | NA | CASSYIGGNQPQHF | TGTGCCAGCAGTTATATAGGGGGCAATCAGCCCCAGCATTTT
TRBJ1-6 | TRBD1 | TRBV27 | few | CASSINRGRGSPLHF | TGTGCCAGCAGTATAAACAGGGGGCGAGGGTCACCCCTCCACTTT
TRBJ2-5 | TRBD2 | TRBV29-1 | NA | CSVRLAMETQYF | TGCAGCGTCCGACTAGCTATGGAGACCCAGTACTTC
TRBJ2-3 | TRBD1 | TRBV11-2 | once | CASSLTWQGGTDTQYF | TGTGCCAGCAGCTTAACGTGGCAGGGGGGCACAGATACGCAGTATTTT
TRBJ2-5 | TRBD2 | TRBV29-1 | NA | CSVTSGGAFFWETQYF | TGCAGCGTAACTAGCGGGGGGGCATTCTTCTGGGAGACCCAGTACTTC
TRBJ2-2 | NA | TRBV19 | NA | CASSRDWNTGELFF | TGTGCCAGTAGTCGGGACTGGAACACCGGGGAGCTGTTTTTT
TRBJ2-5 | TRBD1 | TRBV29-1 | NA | CSARTGEETQYF | TGCAGCGCCCGGACAGGAGAAGAGACCCAGTACTTC
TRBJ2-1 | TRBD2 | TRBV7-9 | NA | CASSSPGGNEQFF | TGTGCCAGCAGCTCCCCGGGGGGGAATGAGCAGTTCTTC
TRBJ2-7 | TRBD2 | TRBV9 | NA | CASSAHTSGVYEQYF | TGTGCCAGCAGCGCTCACACTAGCGGAGTCTACGAGCAGTACTTC
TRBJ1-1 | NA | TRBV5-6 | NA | CASSLGFSGNTEAFF | TGTGCCAGCAGCTTGGGGTTCAGCGGCAACACTGAAGCTTTCTTT
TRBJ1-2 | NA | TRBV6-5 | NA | CASSYSGASNYGYTF | TGTGCCAGCAGTTACTCGGGGGCATCTAACTATGGCTACACCTTC
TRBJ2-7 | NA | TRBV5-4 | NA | CASSRKRRQDYVEQYF | TGTGCCAGCAGCCGGAAGAGACGGCAGGACTACGTCGAGCAGTACTTC
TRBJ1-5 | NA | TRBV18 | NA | CASSPVNSNQPQHF | TGTGCCAGCTCACCAGTAAATAGCAATCAGCCCCAGCATTTT
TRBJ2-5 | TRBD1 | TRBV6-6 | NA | CASSSGTGGGETQYF | TGTGCCAGCAGTTCCGGGACAGGGGGCGGAGAGACCCAGTACTTC
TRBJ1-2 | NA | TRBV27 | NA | CASSFIRGTANYGYTF | TGTGCCAGCAGTTTTATTCGGGGAACGGCTAACTATGGCTACACCTTC
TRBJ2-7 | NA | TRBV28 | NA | CASSFDEQYF | TGTGCCAGCAGTTTCGACGAGCAGTACTTC
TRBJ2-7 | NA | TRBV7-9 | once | CASSLDSNYEQYF | TGTGCCAGCAGCTTAGACTCGAACTACGAGCAGTACTTC
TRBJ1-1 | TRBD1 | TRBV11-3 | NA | CASSPGTGKTEAFF | TGTGCCAGCAGCCCCGGGACAGGGAAAACTGAAGCTTTCTTT
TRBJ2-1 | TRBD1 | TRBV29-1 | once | CSVFRQGQYNEQFF | TGCAGCGTCTTTAGACAGGGTCAGTACAATGAGCAGTTCTTC
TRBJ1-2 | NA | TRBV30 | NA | CAWRGTGTNYGYTF | TGTGCCTGGAGGGGCACCGGGACTAACTATGGCTACACCTTC
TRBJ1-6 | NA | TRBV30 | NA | CAWSVSQGSPLHF | TGTGCCTGGAGTGTATCTCAGGGCTCACCCCTCCACTTT
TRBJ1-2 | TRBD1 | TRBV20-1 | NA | CSANRGGYTF | TGCAGTGCTAACAGGGGTGGCTACACCTTC
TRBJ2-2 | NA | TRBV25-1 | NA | CASSAKGGLFF | TGTGCCAGCAGTGCGAAGGGAGGGCTGTTTTTT
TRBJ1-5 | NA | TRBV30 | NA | CAWSAGIEQPQHF | TGTGCCTGGAGTGCAGGGATTGAACAGCCCCAGCATTTT
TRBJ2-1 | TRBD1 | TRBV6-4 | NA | CASRIEGGTGFQFF | TGTGCCAGCAGAATCGAGGGGGGGACAGGGTTTCAGTTCTTC
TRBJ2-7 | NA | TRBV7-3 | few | CASSFTGGGEQYF | TGTGCCAGCAGCTTCACTGGGGGCGGCGAGCAGTACTTC
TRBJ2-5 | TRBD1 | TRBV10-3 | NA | CAIKGQGAETQYF | TGTGCCATCAAGGGACAGGGGGCGGAGACCCAGTACTTC
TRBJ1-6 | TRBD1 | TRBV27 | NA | CASSLLENRGLNNSPLHF | TGTGCCAGCAGTTTGCTAGAGAACAGGGGGCTAAATAATTCACCCCTCCACTTT
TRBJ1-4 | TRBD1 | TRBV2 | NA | CASSDTGTGNEKLFF | TGTGCCAGCAGCGATACCGGGACAGGGAATGAAAAACTGTTTTTT
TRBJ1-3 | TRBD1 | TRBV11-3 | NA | CASSRTGGAGNTIYF | TGTGCCAGCAGCCGGACAGGGGGCGCCGGAAACACCATATATTTT
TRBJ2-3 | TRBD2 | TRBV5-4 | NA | CASSLGAGVSADTQYF | TGTGCCAGCAGCTTGGGAGCGGGGGTCTCGGCAGATACGCAGTATTTT
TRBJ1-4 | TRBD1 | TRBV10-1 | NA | CASSQGGWAEKLFF | TGCGCCAGCAGTCAGGGGGGCTGGGCTGAAAAACTGTTTTTT
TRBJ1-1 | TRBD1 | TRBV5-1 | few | CASSLGQGMNTEAFF | TGCGCCAGCAGCTTGGGACAGGGAATGAACACTGAAGCTTTCTTT
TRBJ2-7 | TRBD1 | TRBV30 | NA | CAFDRDNYEQYF | TGTGCCTTCGACAGGGACAACTACGAGCAGTACTTC
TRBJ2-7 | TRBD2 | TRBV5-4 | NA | CASSTLSASGKVYEQYF | TGTGCCAGCAGCACACTCTCAGCTAGCGGGAAGGTTTACGAGCAGTACTTC
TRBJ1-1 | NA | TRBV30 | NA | CAWSVGGNTEAFF | TGTGCCTGGAGTGTAGGGGGGAACACTGAAGCTTTCTTT
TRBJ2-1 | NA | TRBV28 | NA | CASSFGAEQFF | TGTGCCAGCAGTTTCGGTGCTGAGCAGTTCTTC
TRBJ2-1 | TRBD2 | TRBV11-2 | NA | CASSPGGGLDEQFF | TGTGCCAGCAGCCCGGGGGGAGGGCTTGATGAGCAGTTCTTC
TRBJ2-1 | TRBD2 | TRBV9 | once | CASSETSGSYNEQFF | TGTGCCAGCAGCGAAACTAGCGGGTCATACAATGAGCAGTTCTTC
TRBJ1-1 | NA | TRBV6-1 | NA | CASSGLKLGLTNTEAFF | TGTGCCAGCAGTGGGTTAAAATTGGGACTGACGAACACTGAAGCTTTCTTT
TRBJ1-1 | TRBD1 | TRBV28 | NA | CASSSGQGSTEAFF | TGTGCCAGCAGTTCCGGACAGGGGAGCACTGAAGCTTTCTTT
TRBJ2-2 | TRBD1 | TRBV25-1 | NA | CASSAGQGDTGELFF | TGTGCCAGCAGTGCGGGACAGGGTGACACCGGGGAGCTGTTTTTT
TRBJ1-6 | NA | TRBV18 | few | CASSPPVVSSPLHF | TGTGCCAGCTCACCACCGGTAGTATCATCACCCCTCCACTTT
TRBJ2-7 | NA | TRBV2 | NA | CASSPQPYEQYF | TGTGCCAGCAGTCCACAGCCTTACGAGCAGTACTTC
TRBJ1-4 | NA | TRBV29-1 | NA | CSVELQEKLFF | TGCAGCGTTGAGCTCCAGGAAAAACTGTTTTTT
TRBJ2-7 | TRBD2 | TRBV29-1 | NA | CSVGLRGSGPREQYF | TGCAGCGTTGGGCTTCGGGGTAGCGGGCCCCGGGAGCAGTACTTC
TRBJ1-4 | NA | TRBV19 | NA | CASPAEQNNEKLFF | TGTGCCAGCCCCGCGGAGCAGAATAATGAAAAACTGTTTTTT